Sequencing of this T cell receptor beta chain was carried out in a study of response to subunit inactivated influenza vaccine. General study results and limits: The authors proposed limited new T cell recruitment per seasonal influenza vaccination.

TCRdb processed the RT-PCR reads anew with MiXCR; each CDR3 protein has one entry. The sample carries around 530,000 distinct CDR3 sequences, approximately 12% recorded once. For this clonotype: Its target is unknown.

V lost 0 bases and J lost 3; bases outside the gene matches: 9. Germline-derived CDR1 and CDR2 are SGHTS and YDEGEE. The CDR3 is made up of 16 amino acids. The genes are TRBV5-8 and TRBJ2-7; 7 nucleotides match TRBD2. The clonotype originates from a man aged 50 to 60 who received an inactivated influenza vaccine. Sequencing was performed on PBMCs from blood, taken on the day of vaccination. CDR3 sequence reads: CASSLAPRLADYEQYF. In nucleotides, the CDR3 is TGTGCCAGCAGCTTGGCCCCGCGACTAGCAGACTACGAGCAGTACTTC.